A single sample gave rise to the 20 T cell receptor beta chains below, sequenced in a study of blood T cell repertoires in COVID-19. Here immunoSEQ multiplex PCR was the method, and the copy in TCRdb shows in-frame clones only, minus some. The data show tens of thousands of clones, about 86% seen once. Sequenced sample: peripheral blood. The receptors were gathered from an older woman with acute or convalescent COVID-19.

The chain joins TRBV5-1 to TRBJ1-1; maybe TRBD1 (6 bases). The germline V gene encodes CDR1 SGHRS and CDR2 YFSETQ. V was shortened by 2 bases and J by 3 bases, with 11 bases between the two germline ends. CDR3 length: 14 residues. CDR3 sequence reads: CASSLNQGYTEAFF. In DNA, the CDR3 is TGCGCCAGCAGCTTAAATCAGGGGTACACTGAAGCTTTCTTT.

The J gene is TRBJ1-1, the V gene TRBV13; D is perhaps TRBD1 (6 bases). CDR1 and CDR2 from the germline V gene are PRHDT and FYEKMQ (reference sequence). This CDR3 comprises 15 residues. The germline V and J ends were trimmed by 5 bases and 0 bases, with 13 bases remaining between them. The CDR3 DNA follows: TGTGCCAGCAGCGCAAGGACAGCGATGAACACTGAAGCTTTCTTT. It codes for CASSARTAMNTEAFF.

The rearrangement joins TRBV24-1 to TRBJ2-2; D not certain. The germline V gene encodes CDR1 KGHDR and CDR2 SFDVKD. V lost 4 bases and J lost 3, with 5 bases in between. The CDR3 has 13 amino acids. In DNA, the CDR3 is TGTGCCACCAGTGACCCTGACACCGGGGAGCTGTTTTTT. It codes for CATSDPDTGELFF.

V and J are TRBV3-1 (or the pseudogene TRBV3-2) and TRBJ1-2; D is possibly TRBD1 (5 bases). CDR3 length equals 14 residues. V gave up 0 bases and J gave up 7 bases, with 12 bases separating them. Germline lookup yields CDR1 LGHDT and CDR2 YNNKEL (reference sequence). This chain's CDR3 is CASSQDGQGGGYTF. The CDR3 DNA reads as TGTGCCAGCAGCCAAGACGGGCAGGGTGGTGGCTACACCTTC.

V gene TRBV5-6 combines with J gene TRBJ1-2; 7 nucleotides align to TRBD1. The CDR3 length is 14 residues. In germline, CDR1 is SGHDT, CDR2 YYEEEE. The V gene end was trimmed by 1 base and the J gene end by 3 bases; junction bases not matched to a gene: 3. The DNA for the CDR3 is TGTGCCAGCAGCTTGACAGGGGTCGACTATGGCTACACCTTC. This encodes CASSLTGVDYGYTF. Using reference TRBV5-6 and TRBJ1-2 for the parts outside the CDR3, the full variable domain is DAGVTQSPTHLIKTRGQQVTLRCSPKSGHDTVSWYQQALGQGPQFIFQYYEEEERQRGNFPDRFSGHQFPNYSSELNVNALLLGDSALYLCASSLTGVDYGYTFGSGTRLTVV.

The gene calls are TRBV28 and TRBJ1-6; tentatively, D is TRBD1 (5 bases). The CDR3 extends over 13 amino acids. Trimming took 10 bases from V and 5 from J, leaving 12 bases between them. Looked up from germline, CDR1 is MDHEN and CDR2 is SYDVKM. CDR3 protein: CATRGGNNSPLHF. Written as DNA, the CDR3 is TGTGCCACCCGGGGGGGGAATAATTCACCCCTCCACTTT.

This chain uses TRBV27 with TRBJ1-2, with 7 bases lining up with TRBD1. Germline lookup yields CDR1 MNHEY and CDR2 SMNVEV (reference sequence). CDR3 size: 17 residues. Unmatched junction bases numbered 13, after V lost 4 bases and J lost 2 bases. CDR3 DNA: TGTGCCAGCAGTTCGGGAGTAGGGGGCGATCAAAACTATGGCTACACCTTC. Translating it yields CASSSGVGGDQNYGYTF.

J is TRBJ2-2 and V is TRBV5-3, with 10 bases identical to TRBD1. TRBV5-3 is an ORF, with its function uncertain. With 2 bases clipped from V and 6 bases from J, the junction kept 7 bases outside the gene matches. CDR3 length equals 16 residues. The CDR3 protein is CARSFIRTGGSGELFF. The CDR3 coding sequence is TGTGCCAGAAGCTTCATCCGGACAGGGGGGTCCGGGGAGCTGTTTTTT.

The gene calls are TRBV9 and TRBJ1-5; 7 bases map to TRBD1. With 4 bases clipped from V and 3 bases from J, the junction kept 4 bases outside the gene matches. The CDR3 extends over 14 amino acids. The germline CDR1 and CDR2 sequences are SGDLS and YYNGEE. The CDR3 protein is CASSSGGLNQPQHF. CDR3 in DNA: TGTGCCAGCAGCTCAGGGGGACTCAATCAGCCCCAGCATTTT.

V usage is TRBV7-9 and J usage is TRBJ2-5; D is ambiguous. The CDR3 covers 13 residues. Deletions cut 5 bases from V and 5 bases from J, with 12 bases between. The V gene's germline CDR1 is SEHNR and CDR2 FQNEAQ (reference sequence). In nucleotides, the CDR3 is TGTGCCAGCAGCCCCCGAGCATCGGAGACCCAGTACTTC. It yields the protein CASSPRASETQYF.

The rearrangement links TRBV19 to TRBJ1-6; no definite D call. The germline CDR1 and CDR2 sequences are LNHDA and SQIVND (reference sequence). V was shortened by 5 bases and J by 10 bases, with 12 bases between the two germline ends. This CDR3 is built from 13 residues. The CDR3 loop is CASSHPGNSPLHF. The CDR3 nucleotides are TGTGCCAGTAGTCATCCGGGGAACTCACCCCTCCACTTT.

V is TRBV30 and J is TRBJ1-1; D is possibly TRBD1 (6 bases). This CDR3 comprises 14 residues. Germline-derived CDR1 and CDR2 are GTSNPN and SVGIG (reference sequence). V lost 3 bases and J lost 0, with 11 bases in between. For the CDR3, the DNA is TGTGCCTGGAGGAGGACAGCAATGAACACTGAAGCTTTCTTT. Translation gives CAWRRTAMNTEAFF.

The chain joins TRBV25-1 to TRBJ1-1; D is unclear. The CDR3 spans 14 residues. The germline V gene has CDR1 MGHDK and CDR2 SYGVNS. The V end was cut by 6 bases, the J end by 7 bases, with 18 bases between. The CDR3 reads CASSRMGTAYEAFF. The DNA for the CDR3 is TGTGCCAGCAGCCGAATGGGCACCGCGTATGAAGCTTTCTTT.

This chain joins TRBV6-5 and TRBJ2-3; 9 nucleotides agree with TRBD2. V was pared by 8 bases and J by 10 bases, with 7 bases of the junction left unmatched. The CDR3 runs 12 residues. Looked up from germline, CDR1 is MNHEY and CDR2 is SVGAGI. The CDR3 region has the DNA TGTGCCAGCCTCTTTAGCGGGGGAGCGCAGTATTTT. It encodes CASLFSGGAQYF.

The V gene is TRBV3-1 (or the pseudogene TRBV3-2), the J gene TRBJ1-3; the D is unclear. The V and J ends lost 1 base and 11 bases respectively, with 12 bases between them. The CDR3 spans 13 residues. CDR1 is LGHDT, CDR2 YNNKEL, per germline (reference sequence). CDR3 protein: CASSQVGKLSIYF. CDR3 coding DNA: TGTGCCAGCAGCCAAGTCGGTAAACTATCCATATATTTT.

V is TRBV6-2 or TRBV6-3 and J is TRBJ1-2; no reliable D call. The V gene's germline CDR1 is MNHEY and CDR2 SVGEGT. This CDR3 is built from 12 residues. V lost 5 bases to trimming and J lost 5 bases, with 9 bases between them. Here the CDR3 reads CASSPAGYGYTF. Written as DNA, the CDR3 is TGTGCCAGCAGTCCCGCGGGGTATGGCTACACCTTC.

In DNA, the CDR3 is TGTGCCAGCAGTGCAACAGAGAACACTGAAGCTTTCTTT. This gives the protein CASSATENTEAFF. This chain links TRBV27 with TRBJ1-1; D call uncertain. CDR1 and CDR2 (germline): MNHEY, SMNVEV (reference sequence). The CDR3 loop spans 13 amino acids. V shed 5 bases and J shed 1 base, with 8 bases lying between them.

In this sample, this clone turned up once. The chain carries TRBV28 and TRBJ1-1; maybe TRBD1 (6 bases). Germline CDR1 is MDHEN and CDR2 is SYDVKM. The CDR3 consists of 16 residues. Trimming shortened V by 3 bases and J by 0 bases, and 14 bases separated the two germline ends. The CDR3 loop is CASSFETGFLNTEAFF. The CDR3 DNA sequence: TGTGCCAGCAGTTTCGAAACAGGGTTTTTGAACACTGAAGCTTTCTTT. Filled out from reference TRBV28 and TRBJ1-1, the complete variable domain reads DVKVTQSSRYLVKRTGEKVFLECVQDMDHENMFWYRQDPGLGLRLIYFSYDVKMKEKGDIPEGYSVSREKKERFSLILESASTNQTSMYLCASSFETGFLNTEAFFGQGTRLTVV.

In this sample, this clone turned up once. The chain uses TRBV2 and TRBJ2-5; 10 bases fit TRBD2. This CDR3 region has 15 residues. V gave up 5 bases and J gave up 4 bases; unmatched junction bases: 7. Germline V CDR1 and CDR2: SNHLY, FYNNEI. The CDR3 DNA sequence: TGTGCCAGCAGTCAGACTAGCGGGTTTATAGAGACCCAGTACTTC. Translating it yields CASSQTSGFIETQYF. Full variable domain (outside the CDR3, taken from reference TRBV2 and TRBJ2-5): EPEVTQTPSHQVTQMGQEVILRCVPISNHLYFYWYRQILGQKVEFLVSFYNNEISEKSEIFDDQFSVERPDGSNFTLKIRSTKLEDSAMYFCASSQTSGFIETQYFGPGTRLLVL.

The chain couples TRBV27 to TRBJ2-7, with 8 nucleotides matching TRBD1. CDR1 is MNHEY, CDR2 SMNVEV, per germline (reference sequence). The CDR3 has 16 residues. V was clipped by 1 base and J by 2 bases; unmatched bases: 7. The CDR3 sequence is CASSLYAGTGPYEQYF. In nucleotides, the CDR3 is TGTGCCAGCAGTTTATACGCCGGGACAGGTCCCTACGAGCAGTACTTC.